The T cell receptor beta chain described here comes from a study of T cell responses to AZD1222 COVID-19 vaccine. Study observations and caveats: No repertoire was sampled before or during the peak T cell response, only after it. The donor group comprised mostly white British people and more females; the analysis possibly underestimated clonal diversity.

Profiling relied on immunoSEQ multiplex PCR, and the TCRdb table lists in-frame clones only, not all of them. The table shows 150,000 or so clones, with about 92% occurring only once. Details on this clone: Its antigen is not identified.

Pooling was applied to second doses at about 4 or about 12 weeks. The CDR3 runs 15 residues. Germline CDR1 is SGHKS and CDR2 is YYEKEE (reference sequence). Losses at the gene ends were 0 bases for V and 8 bases for J; bases not matched to a gene: 10. This clonotype was sampled from an adult who received the AZD1222 COVID-19 vaccine. This chain links TRBV5-5 with TRBJ1-2, with 7 bases matching TRBD1. The sample here was peripheral blood, taken 28 days after the second AZD1222 dose. CDR3 nucleotide sequence: TGTGCCAGCAGCTTGGGCCTGAAGGGGGCGCGGGGCTACACCTTC. It translates to CASSLGLKGARGYTF.